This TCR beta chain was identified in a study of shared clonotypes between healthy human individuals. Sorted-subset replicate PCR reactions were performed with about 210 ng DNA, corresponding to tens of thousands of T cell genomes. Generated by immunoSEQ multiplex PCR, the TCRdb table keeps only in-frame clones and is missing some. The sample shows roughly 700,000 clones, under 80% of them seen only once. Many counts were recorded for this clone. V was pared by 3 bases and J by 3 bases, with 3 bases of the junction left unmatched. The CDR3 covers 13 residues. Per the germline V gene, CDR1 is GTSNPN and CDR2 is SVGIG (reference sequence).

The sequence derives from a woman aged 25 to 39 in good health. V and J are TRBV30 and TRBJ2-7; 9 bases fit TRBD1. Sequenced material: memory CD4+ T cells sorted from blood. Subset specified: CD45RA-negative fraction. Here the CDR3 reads CAWRGTGNYEQYF. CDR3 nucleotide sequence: TGTGCCTGGAGGGGGACAGGGAACTACGAGCAGTACTTC.